This TCR beta chain comes out of a study of CD8+CD57+ T cells in acquired aplastic anemia. Study background: When averaged, DNA from sorted CD4+ and CD8+ cells came to about 3 ug.

The CDR3 loop spans 13 amino acids. With V trimmed by 10 bases and J by 5 bases, 9 bases remained unmatched. Germline values: CDR1 SNHLY, CDR2 FYNNEI. Broader study findings: Patients and controls shared 25 to 35 CD8+ CDR3 sequences, which appeared highly expressed in patients and within their immunodominant clones.

Remarks on this clonotype: Its antigen is currently unknown.

Sequencing involved patients with CD8+CD57+ cell expansion previously shown by flow cytometry. The patients, all of them, had severe acquired aplastic anemia. Both TCR beta VDJ combination and CDR3 sequence profiling were carried out. Genomic DNA was the template for this profiling. MiXCR was run by TCRdb on the reads, yielding one entry per CDR3 protein. The sample carries approximately 470,000 distinct CDR3 sequences, 25% to 40% recorded once. Material for sequencing was sorted CD4+, CD8+, or CD8+CD57+ T cells (not recorded which) from PBMCs. This sequence was found in a human donor with aplastic anemia. This chain links TRBV2 with TRBJ1-1, with TRBD1 identical over 8 bases. CDR3 sequence: CATSTGDVTEAFF. The CDR3 DNA reads TGTGCCACCTCGACAGGGGATGTAACTGAAGCTTTCTTT.